The present T cell receptor (beta chain) was sequenced within a study of cytomegalovirus exposure and HLA in healthy donors. It was with 60 Vbeta and 13 Jbeta primers that the PCR ran. The protocol was immunoSEQ multiplex PCR, while the TCRdb copy is restricted to in-frame clones and leaves out a portion. Of just under 45,000 clones listed, roughly 51% are singletons. These donors, healthy bone marrow donors, were studied. There are 15 residues in the CDR3. From germline, CDR1 is SEHNR and CDR2 FQNEAQ (reference sequence). V lost 4 bases to trimming and J lost 7 bases; unmatched junction nucleotides: 8. A few counts support this clone.

The chain links TRBV7-9 to TRBJ2-7, with TRBD2 matching over 12 bases. Sample: PBMCs. The source is a man in his sixties in good health and CMV-seronegative. The chain's CDR3 is CASSSLLAGGREQYF. The CDR3, as DNA: TGTGCCAGCAGCTCATTACTAGCGGGAGGAAGGGAGCAGTACTTC.